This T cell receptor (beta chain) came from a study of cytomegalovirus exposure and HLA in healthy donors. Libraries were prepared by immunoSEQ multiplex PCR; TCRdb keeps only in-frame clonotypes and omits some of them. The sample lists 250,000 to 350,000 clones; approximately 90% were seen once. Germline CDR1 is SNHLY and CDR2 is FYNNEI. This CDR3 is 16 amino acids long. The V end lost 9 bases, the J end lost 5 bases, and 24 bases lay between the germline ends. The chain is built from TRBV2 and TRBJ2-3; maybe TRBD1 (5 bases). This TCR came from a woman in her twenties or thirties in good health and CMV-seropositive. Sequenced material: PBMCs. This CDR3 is CAREMDTILPQDTQYF. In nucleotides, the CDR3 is TGTGCCAGAGAGATGGACACCATTCTTCCGCAAGATACGCAGTATTTT. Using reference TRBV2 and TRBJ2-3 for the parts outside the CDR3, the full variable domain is EPEVTQTPSHQVTQMGQEVILRCVPISNHLYFYWYRQILGQKVEFLVSFYNNEISEKSEIFDDQFSVERPDGSNFTLKIRSTKLEDSAMYFCAREMDTILPQDTQYFGPGTRLTVL.